One sample yielded the 5 T cell receptor beta chains listed below, sequenced in a study of identical twins. TCRdb reanalysed the 5' RACE reads using MiXCR and keeps one entry per CDR3 protein. The sample includes some 1,700,000 distinct CDR3 sequences, less than 35% of them seen just once. What was sequenced was cord blood. The source is a newborn girl in good health.

In this sample, this clonotype turned up a few times. The chain uses TRBV6-1 and TRBJ1-2; tentatively, D is TRBD1 (5 bases). Trimming removed 5 bases at V and 8 bases at J, with 15 bases between. Germline V lookup: CDR1 MNHNS, CDR2 SASEGT. CDR3 length equals 13 residues. CDR3 in DNA: TGTGCCAGCAGTAAACGGGACTTCAAGGGCTACACCTTC. Its translation: CASSKRDFKGYTF.

This clonotype was counted many times. The junction and the germline gene differ at one end; a read error may be behind it. This chain connects TRBV5-1 to TRBJ2-7; D gene ambiguous. The CDR3 loop spans 14 amino acids. Germline V gene data show CDR1 as SGHRS and CDR2 as YFSETQ. The CDR3: CASSLVGRSYEQYF. CDR3 sequence (DNA): TGTGCCAGCAGTTTAGTGGGAAGGTCTTACGAGCAGTACTTC.

The chain carries TRBV5-1 and TRBJ2-7; no definite D call. Trimming stripped 0 bases from V and 7 bases from J, with 11 bases between. The CDR3 is 13 residues long. Germline assignment: CDR1 SGHRS and CDR2 YFSETQ. CDR3 nucleotide sequence: TGCGCCAGCAGCTTGGATGGAGTTGGGGAGCAGTACTTC. Translating it yields CASSLDGVGEQYF.

As to this clonotype: Just one base apart from a much larger clone, this may be a read error. The chain combines TRBV12-3 or TRBV12-4 with TRBJ2-7; a weak D match, TRBD2 (5 bases). V was shortened by 3 bases and J by 7 bases, with 19 bases between the two germline ends. The CDR3 is 15 amino acids. CDR3 nucleotides: TGTGCCAGCAGTTTTGGAGACTACCTTTACAATGAGCAGTACTTC. This translates into CASSFGDYLYNEQYF.

The CDR3 spells CSARYRYEAFF. The DNA of the CDR3 is TGCAGTGCTAGATACCGGTATGAAGCTTTCTTT. The gene calls are TRBV20-1 and TRBJ1-1; D uncertain. V was trimmed by 2 bases and J by 7 bases, leaving 8 bases between them. This CDR3 spans 11 amino acids. The V gene's germline CDR1 is DFQATT and CDR2 SNEGSKA (reference sequence).